Detailed here is one TCR beta chain. This same CDR3 is encoded by further DNA sequences in the sample. Sequencing was performed with immunoSEQ multiplex PCR; in TCRdb, only in-frame clones are kept and a portion is missing. Of 250,000 to 350,000 clones listed, less than 85% are singletons. The data originate from a study of blood T cell repertoires in COVID-19. From germline, CDR1 is MNHEY and CDR2 SVGAGI. The CDR3 has 12 residues. The ends lost 6 bases at V and 4 bases at J; junction bases unmatched: 2. This sequence joins TRBV6-5 and TRBJ1-1; 7 bases map to TRBD1. This TCR derives from a human donor with COVID-19, enrolled during active disease. The donor label of this sample is uncertain. What was sequenced was peripheral blood. CDR3 loop: CASSRTGTEAFF. For the CDR3, the DNA is TGTGCCAGCAGCAGGACAGGCACTGAAGCTTTCTTT.